The 9 T cell receptor beta chains listed next were all sequenced from one sample in a study of cytomegalovirus exposure and HLA in healthy donors. The PCR contained 60 Vbeta and 13 Jbeta primers. Measured with immunoSEQ multiplex PCR; TCRdb has only the in-frame clones, and not every one. This sample's table has just under 65,000 clones. Material for sequencing was PBMCs. The receptors were gathered from a boy between 10 and 17 years old in good health and CMV-seronegative.

The rearrangement uses TRBV5-1 and TRBJ2-7; a weak D match, TRBD1 (6 bases). V lost 2 bases and J 0 bases, leaving 24 bases between the germline ends. The V gene's germline CDR1 is SGHRS and CDR2 YFSETQ. CDR3 length: 19 amino acids. The CDR3 DNA follows: TGCGCCAGCAGCTTAAAAGACGGGACAAGGATCGTCTCCTCCTACGAGCAGTACTTC. Protein sequence: CASSLKDGTRIVSSYEQYF.

The gene calls are TRBV30 and TRBJ1-3; TRBD1 aligns across 7 bases. CDR1 is GTSNPN, CDR2 SVGIG, per germline (reference sequence). The CDR3 spans 15 residues. After removal of 2 bases from V and 0 bases from J, the junction contained 4 bases not matched to a gene. CDR3 residues: CAWSKRTGSGNTIYF. As DNA, the CDR3 is TGTGCCTGGAGTAAACGGACAGGCTCTGGAAACACCATATATTTT. Complete variable domain (other parts from reference TRBV30 and TRBJ1-3): SQTIHQWPATLVQPVGSPLSLECTVEGTSNPNLYWYRQAAGRGLQLLFYSVGIGQISSEVPQNLSASRPQDRQFILSSKKLLLSDSGFYLCAWSKRTGSGNTIYFGEGSWLTVV.

The CDR3, as DNA: TGTGCCAGCAGTTATACCCGGGAGCGGACCGGGGAGCTGTTTTTT. It translates to CASSYTRERTGELFF. This chain connects TRBV27 to TRBJ2-2; tentatively, D is TRBD2 (6 bases). Germline-derived CDR1 and CDR2 are MNHEY and SMNVEV (reference sequence). The V end was cut by 4 bases, the J end by 5 bases, with 14 bases between. The CDR3 is made up of 15 amino acids.

V is TRBV5-5 and J is TRBJ1-1; 7 bases line up with TRBD1. Trimming removed 4 bases from V and 2 bases from J; junction bases left unmatched: 5. Germline values: CDR1 SGHKS, CDR2 YYEKEE (reference sequence). This CDR3 contains 14 residues. CDR3 sequence reads: CASSVRQGNTEAFF. CDR3 nucleotide sequence: TGTGCCAGCAGCGTTAGACAGGGAAACACTGAAGCTTTCTTT.

Concerning this clone itself: The sample holds other DNA sequences that translate to the same CDR3. The chain couples TRBV9 to TRBJ1-1; D remains unclear. V was shortened by 3 bases and J by 0 bases, with 6 bases between the two germline ends. The germline V gene has CDR1 SGDLS and CDR2 YYNGEE. This CDR3 is 13 amino acids long. The CDR3 protein is CASSAGMNTEAFF. CDR3 DNA: TGTGCCAGCAGCGCCGGTATGAACACTGAAGCTTTCTTT.

J is TRBJ2-7 and V is TRBV9; TRBD2 matches at 12 bases. This CDR3 is 17 amino acids long. Germline CDR1 is SGDLS and CDR2 is YYNGEE. J was trimmed by 0 bases and V by 3 bases; bases with no gene match: 7. The CDR3 DNA is TGTGCCAGCAGCGGACTAGCGGGGGCCCCCAGCTCCTACGAGCAGTACTTC. This encodes CASSGLAGAPSSYEQYF.

The chain combines TRBV28 with TRBJ1-1; 11 bases map to TRBD1. The V and J ends lost 2 bases and 0 bases, in that order; junction bases with no gene match: 5. The germline V gene has CDR1 MDHEN and CDR2 SYDVKM. This CDR3 is built from 17 residues. The CDR3 sequence: CASSLGQGAGMNTEAFF. Written as DNA, the CDR3 is TGTGCCAGCAGTTTAGGACAGGGGGCCGGGATGAACACTGAAGCTTTCTTT.

This sequence joins TRBV9 and TRBJ2-4; the match to TRBD2 covers 10 bases. This CDR3 is built from 18 residues. Per the germline V gene, CDR1 is SGDLS and CDR2 is YYNGEE. V gave up 0 bases and J gave up 0 bases; unmatched junction bases: 6. Here the CDR3 reads CASSVETSGLLAKNIQYF. CDR3 nucleotide sequence: TGTGCCAGCAGCGTAGAGACTAGCGGGCTTCTAGCCAAAAACATTCAGTACTTC. The full variable domain, its missing parts supplied by reference TRBV9 and TRBJ2-4, is DSGVTQTPKHLITATGQRVTLRCSPRSGDLSVYWYQQSLDQGLQFLIQYYNGEERAKGNILERFSAQQFPDLHSELNLSSLELGDSALYFCASSVETSGLLAKNIQYFGAGTRLSVL.

This chain uses TRBV6-5 with TRBJ1-1; D unresolved. V lost 6 bases to trimming and J lost 0 bases, with 11 bases between them. From germline, CDR1 is MNHEY and CDR2 SVGAGI. The CDR3 has 14 residues. CDR3 region: CASSPYAVNTEAFF. In DNA, the CDR3 is TGTGCCAGCAGCCCCTATGCGGTGAACACTGAAGCTTTCTTT.